Listed here are 24 T cell receptor beta chains from one sample, sequenced in a study of shared clonotypes between healthy human individuals. Clones were sequenced by immunoSEQ multiplex PCR, and TCRdb holds only the in-frame ones, with some missing. Of around 1.5 million clones in the sample, around 98% were seen once. Sequenced sample: naive CD4+ T cells sorted from blood. The sample's subset: CD45RA+ positively selected. Receptors were obtained from a man aged 25-45 years in good health.

The chain links TRBV6-4 to TRBJ2-7, with unresolved D. CDR1 is MRHNA, CDR2 SNTAGT, per germline. This CDR3 spans 12 amino acids. V lost 4 bases to trimming and J lost 3 bases, with 7 bases between them. The DNA of the CDR3 is TGTGCCAGCAGTGGGCCCGGCTACGAGCAGTACTTC. This sequence encodes CASSGPGYEQYF.

Comments on this clone: This specimen includes other DNA sequences encoding the same CDR3. The J gene is TRBJ2-3, the V gene TRBV6-1; 9 bases are shared with TRBD2. Losses at the gene ends were 2 bases for V and 0 bases for J; bases not matched to a gene: 0. This CDR3 has 15 amino acids. From germline, CDR1 is MNHNS and CDR2 SASEGT. The CDR3 here is CASSELAGSTDTQYF. The CDR3 DNA sequence: TGTGCCAGCAGTGAACTAGCGGGGAGCACAGATACGCAGTATTTT.

The chain employs TRBV18 and TRBJ2-3, with D possibly TRBD1 on 6 matching bases. The germline CDR1 and CDR2 sequences are KGHSH and LQKENI. Trimming stripped 5 bases from V and 3 bases from J, with 18 bases between. This CDR3 has 16 amino acids. CDR3 sequence: CASSYLQGRTTDTQYF. CDR3 coding DNA: TGTGCCAGCTCATATCTACAGGGACGGACGACAGATACGCAGTATTTT.

The chain joins TRBV18 to TRBJ1-5; D remains ambiguous. The CDR3 runs to 13 residues. V was cut by 10 bases and J by 6 bases, with 16 bases left in between. Germline CDR1 and CDR2: KGHSH and LQKENI. The CDR3 loop is CATRENSAQPQHF. CDR3 DNA sequence: TGTGCCACCCGCGAAAACAGTGCTCAGCCCCAGCATTTT.

The chain couples TRBV5-6 to TRBJ2-1; D call uncertain. Trimming took 3 bases from V and 4 from J, leaving 26 bases between them. Germline V gene sequence: CDR1 SGHDT, CDR2 YYEEEE. The CDR3 runs 19 residues. The CDR3 protein is CASSWYPALSAHSYNEQFF. DNA for the CDR3: TGTGCCAGCAGCTGGTACCCGGCCCTCAGCGCACATTCTTACAATGAGCAGTTCTTC.

This chain joins TRBV2 and TRBJ1-4; unclear D gene. V was shortened by 3 bases and J by 12 bases, with 8 bases between the two germline ends. The CDR3 consists of 11 residues. The V gene's germline CDR1 is SNHLY and CDR2 FYNNEI. The chain's CDR3 is CASSERRQLFF. The CDR3 DNA follows: TGTGCCAGCAGTGAGAGGCGGCAACTGTTTTTT.

The chain recombines TRBV5-8 with TRBJ1-5; TRBD1 agrees at 8 bases. This CDR3 is built from 18 residues. Germline V lookup: CDR1 SGHTS, CDR2 YDEGEE. V was pared by 1 base and J by 0 bases, with 9 bases of the junction left unmatched. The CDR3 loop is CASSLWQGATHSNQPQHF. The CDR3 bases are TGTGCCAGCAGCTTGTGGCAGGGGGCCACCCATAGCAATCAGCCCCAGCATTTT. Filled out from reference TRBV5-8 and TRBJ1-5, the complete variable domain reads EAGVTQSPTHLIKTRGQQATLRCSPISGHTSVYWYQQALGLGLQFLLWYDEGEERNRGNFPPRFSGRQFPNYSSELNVNALELEDSALYLCASSLWQGATHSNQPQHFGDGTRLSIL.

The chain is built from TRBV5-1 and TRBJ2-2, with D hard to call. Trimming left V 2 bases short and J 4 bases short, with 18 bases between. The CDR3 length is 17 residues. Germline V gene data show CDR1 as SGHRS and CDR2 as YFSETQ. Here the CDR3 reads CASSFPFGQPATGELFF. Here the CDR3 DNA reads TGCGCCAGCAGCTTTCCATTCGGGCAGCCGGCCACCGGGGAGCTGTTTTTT.

For this clone: The same CDR3 can be traced to other DNA sequences in this sample. The CDR3 sequence is CSVSGGGETQYF. CDR3 in DNA: TGCAGCGTGAGCGGGGGGGGAGAGACCCAGTACTTC. This chain joins TRBV29-1 and TRBJ2-5, with TRBD2 identical over 10 bases. The CDR3 covers 12 residues. J gave up 4 bases and V 6 bases, and 2 bases lay outside the gene matches. The germline V gene encodes CDR1 SQVTM and CDR2 ANQGSEA.

This chain joins TRBV28 and TRBJ1-5; D call uncertain. This CDR3 is 14 amino acids long. Trimming left V 8 bases short and J 6 bases short, with 17 bases between. Germline CDR1 and CDR2: MDHEN and SYDVKM. CDR3 sequence (DNA): TGTGCCAGCCTAGCAGGCCTGGCTCCTCAGCCCCAGCATTTT. Its translation is CASLAGLAPQPQHF. Using reference TRBV28 and TRBJ1-5 for the parts outside the CDR3, the full variable domain is DVKVTQSSRYLVKRTGEKVFLECVQDMDHENMFWYRQDPGLGLRLIYFSYDVKMKEKGDIPEGYSVSREKKERFSLILESASTNQTSMYLCASLAGLAPQPQHFGDGTRLSIL.

V usage is TRBV9 and J usage is TRBJ2-2; D is uncertain. The CDR3 consists of 16 residues. V was clipped by 0 bases and J by 3 bases, with 12 bases between them. The germline V gene encodes CDR1 SGDLS and CDR2 YYNGEE. This CDR3 reads CASSVESRRDTGELFF. The CDR3 DNA reads TGTGCCAGCAGCGTAGAATCGCGACGAGACACCGGGGAGCTGTTTTTT.

The table lists this clone with a few counts. In the same sample, other DNA sequences code for this CDR3. The rearrangement uses TRBV2 and TRBJ2-7; D gene ambiguous. Germline values: CDR1 SNHLY, CDR2 FYNNEI. Trimming shortened V by 4 bases and J by 3 bases, and 4 bases separated the two germline ends. This CDR3 is built from 11 residues. CDR3 in DNA: TGTGCCAGCAGTGGAAGCTACGAGCAGTACTTC. The encoded protein is CASSGSYEQYF.

Concerning this clone itself: This sample also contains other DNA sequences that code for the same CDR3. The chain is built from TRBV5-4 and TRBJ1-2; no clear D. This CDR3 has 13 amino acids. The germline CDR1 and CDR2 sequences are SGHNT and YYREEE (reference sequence). Trimming removed 0 bases at V and 4 bases at J, with 7 bases between. CDR3 in amino acids: CASSLAGFYGYTF. The CDR3 region has the DNA TGTGCCAGCAGCTTGGCCGGTTTCTATGGCTACACCTTC.

The gene calls are TRBV19 and TRBJ1-5; D perhaps matches TRBD1 (5 bases). The CDR3 is 15 residues long. Trimming pared 4 bases from V and 3 bases from J, leaving 13 bases between. The V gene's germline CDR1 is LNHDA and CDR2 SQIVND (reference sequence). The CDR3 reads CASSTRDSPNQPQHF. Here the CDR3 DNA reads TGTGCCAGTAGTACTCGTGACAGTCCCAATCAGCCCCAGCATTTT.

This chain links TRBV5-1 with TRBJ1-1, with TRBD1 matching over 11 bases. Trimming took 4 bases from V and 4 from J; bases not matched to a gene: 12. The CDR3 consists of 17 residues. In germline, CDR1 is SGHRS, CDR2 YFSETQ. The CDR3 protein is CASSPGTGGSVGTEAFF. In nucleotides, the CDR3 is TGCGCCAGCAGCCCGGGGACAGGGGGTTCTGTTGGCACTGAAGCTTTCTTT.

This clone has a single count. This chain joins TRBV4-1 and TRBJ2-2, with 12 bases fitting TRBD2. The CDR3 totals 19 residues. Germline lookup yields CDR1 MGHRA and CDR2 YSYEKL. Germline trimming cut 4 bases from V and 2 bases from J; bases unmatched to any gene: 11. The CDR3 protein is CASSLQTSGSSANTGELFF. DNA of the CDR3: TGCGCCAGCAGCCTACAGACTAGCGGGAGTTCCGCAAACACCGGGGAGCTGTTTTTT.

The chain joins TRBV25-1 to TRBJ2-1, with 8 nucleotides matching TRBD2. CDR3 length: 16 amino acids. J lost 7 bases, V lost 4 bases, and 12 bases had no gene match. Per the germline V gene, CDR1 is MGHDK and CDR2 is SYGVNS. This chain's CDR3 is CASSARGLAGNNEQFF. In DNA, the CDR3 is TGTGCCAGCAGTGCCCGAGGGCTAGCGGGTAATAATGAGCAGTTCTTC. Supplemented by reference TRBV25-1 and TRBJ2-1, the full variable domain reads EADIYQTPRYLVIGTGKKITLECSQTMGHDKMYWYQQDPGMELHLIHYSYGVNSTEKGDLSSESTVSRIRTEHFPLTLESARPSHTSQYLCASSARGLAGNNEQFFGPGTRLTVL.

This clone appeared once. V usage is TRBV7-2 and J usage is TRBJ2-6; D remains ambiguous. V was trimmed by 8 bases and J by 2 bases, leaving 13 bases between them. Germline V gives CDR1 SGHTA, CDR2 FQGNSA. There are 15 residues in the CDR3. The chain's CDR3 is CASQVEVAGANVLTF. CDR3 in DNA: TGTGCCAGCCAAGTCGAGGTAGCTGGGGCCAACGTCCTGACTTTC.

The V call is TRBV5-1, the J call TRBJ1-1, with 11 bases fitting TRBD1. This CDR3 spans 16 amino acids. Germline V gene sequence: CDR1 SGHRS, CDR2 YFSETQ. V dropped 5 bases and J dropped 1; count of bases not matched to a gene: 7. CDR3 nucleotide sequence: TGCGCCAGCAGTGGACAGGGGGCGATGGGGAACACTGAAGCTTTCTTT. It encodes CASSGQGAMGNTEAFF.

V gene TRBV29-1 combines with J gene TRBJ2-5, with TRBD1 matching 7 bases. The germline V gene encodes CDR1 SQVTM and CDR2 ANQGSEA. Trimming cost V 2 bases and J 5 bases; bases outside gene matches: 5. CDR3 length: 13 amino acids. CDR3 sequence reads: CSVERRGLETQYF. The CDR3 DNA sequence: TGCAGCGTTGAACGTAGGGGGCTGGAGACCCAGTACTTC.

The gene calls are TRBV6-6 and TRBJ2-7; a possible D gene is TRBD1 (6 bases). V lost 2 bases and J lost 6, with 14 bases in between. The CDR3 sequence is 14 residues long. In germline, CDR1 is MNHNY, CDR2 SVGAGI (reference sequence). DNA of the CDR3: TGTGCCAGCAGTTACCGTTCACAGGGCTCCGAGCAGTACTTC. Translating gives CASSYRSQGSEQYF.

The chain has TRBV7-8 and TRBJ1-2; perhaps TRBD1 as D (5 bases). CDR1 is SGHVS and CDR2 is FQNEAQ in the germline V gene. The CDR3 totals 15 residues. V was shortened by 2 bases and J by 2 bases, with 12 bases between the two germline ends. The CDR3 region is CASSLRLQGNYGYTF. CDR3 in DNA: TGTGCCAGCAGCTTAAGGCTCCAGGGAAACTATGGCTACACCTTC.

This chain joins TRBV29-1 and TRBJ1-1, with unresolved D. Germline loops: CDR1 SQVTM, CDR2 ANQGSEA. Trimming left V 7 bases short and J 0 bases short, with 12 bases between. This CDR3 is 13 amino acids long. The DNA for the CDR3 is TGCAGCGCGCAGCCCAGAATGAACACTGAAGCTTTCTTT. Translating it yields CSAQPRMNTEAFF.

V and J are TRBV11-2 and TRBJ1-1, with TRBD1 identical over 9 bases. CDR1 and CDR2 from the germline V gene are SGHAT and FQNNGV. The CDR3 is 15 amino acids. Germline trimming cut 4 bases from V and 1 base from J; bases unmatched to any gene: 4. CDR3 region: CASSSPTGGNTEAFF. The CDR3 DNA is TGTGCCAGCAGCTCCCCGACAGGGGGGAACACTGAAGCTTTCTTT.